Here is one T cell receptor (beta chain) with its context. What it recognizes is unknown. Profiled with immunoSEQ multiplex PCR; TCRdb holds only in-frame clones, not every one. The repertoire has around 40,000 clones, 70% to 90% of them found once; the top ten carry approximately 15%. The data belong to a study of OX40 agonist ivuxolimab in advanced cancers. Study observations and caveats: The mean number of expanded clones was higher in CD8+ T cells than in CD4+.

Deletions cut 0 bases from V and 4 bases from J, with 15 bases between. CDR1 SGHVS and CDR2 FNYEAQ come from the germline V gene. The length of the CDR3 is 17 residues. The sequences come from CD4+ or CD8+ T cells sorted from blood, collected in a trial of the OX40 agonist ivuxolimab. The chain is built from TRBV7-6 and TRBJ2-2; D perhaps matches TRBD2 (6 bases). The clonotype comes from an adult with an advanced solid tumor such as melanoma, head and neck, liver or kidney cancer. CDR3 amino acids: CASSLALLGSGTGELFF. As DNA, the CDR3 is TGTGCCAGCAGCTTAGCGCTCCTCGGGAGCGGCACCGGGGAGCTGTTTTTT.